Listed below are T cell receptor beta chains from one sample, sequenced in a study of T cell responses to AZD1222 COVID-19 vaccine. The data were produced by immunoSEQ multiplex PCR, yet TCRdb's version contains in-frame clones alone and is incomplete. The sample has 87,000 or so clones; around 90% are singletons. This material consisted of peripheral blood, taken on day 0 of AZD1222 vaccination. These receptors came from an adult in good health. CDR3s leave out the opening cysteine and the closing phenylalanine or tryptophan. Where a row states a size, it is once, few, many or the class of an expanded clone; other rows omit it.

V gene: TRBV18; clone size: .; J gene: TRBJ1-6; CDR3 length: 13; CDR3 protein: ASSPPAGDNSPLH
V gene: TRBV7-9; clone size: .; J gene: TRBJ1-1; CDR3 length: 13; CDR3 protein: ASSPSGGRNTEAF
V gene: TRBV4-1; clone size: .; J gene: TRBJ2-7; CDR3 length: 12; CDR3 protein: ASSLDRGNYEQY
V gene: TRBV7-9; clone size: few; J gene: TRBJ1-6; CDR3 length: 12; CDR3 protein: ASRGPDYNSPLH
V gene: TRBV20-1; clone size: .; J gene: TRBJ2-5; CDR3 length: 9; CDR3 protein: SASRAETQY
V gene: TRBV21-1; clone size: .; J gene: TRBJ2-5; CDR3 length: 13; CDR3 protein: ASSKDRVAQETQY
V gene: TRBV6-5; clone size: .; J gene: TRBJ1-1; CDR3 length: 12; CDR3 protein: ASSPTGLNTEAF
V gene: TRBV5-8; clone size: few; J gene: TRBJ2-4; CDR3 length: 13; CDR3 protein: ASSLWSRVKNIQY
V gene: TRBV19; clone size: .; J gene: TRBJ1-2; CDR3 length: 14; CDR3 protein: ASSSTSLLSNYGYT
V gene: TRBV7-9; clone size: .; J gene: TRBJ1-2; CDR3 length: 12; CDR3 protein: ASSLEISGVGYT
V gene: TRBV7-8; clone size: .; J gene: TRBJ2-1; CDR3 length: 14; CDR3 protein: ASSFLAGASYNEQF
V gene: TRBV5-5; clone size: .; J gene: TRBJ2-3; CDR3 length: 17; CDR3 protein: ASSWGPGTGGLGTDTQY
V gene: TRBV27; clone size: .; J gene: TRBJ1-3; CDR3 length: 15; CDR3 protein: ASSPGGILSSGNTIY
V gene: TRBV5-1; clone size: .; J gene: TRBJ1-1; CDR3 length: 12; CDR3 protein: ASSLRRGGTEAF
V gene: TRBV3-1/TRBV3-2; clone size: .; J gene: TRBJ1-6; CDR3 length: 13; CDR3 protein: ASSHTGISNSPLH
V gene: TRBV5-1; clone size: .; J gene: TRBJ1-1; CDR3 length: 14; CDR3 protein: ASSPLAGHGNTEAF
V gene: TRBV29-1; clone size: .; J gene: TRBJ2-7; CDR3 length: 11; CDR3 protein: SVESQQSYEQY
V gene: TRBV9; clone size: .; J gene: TRBJ2-7; CDR3 length: 12; CDR3 protein: ASSRSGFTYEQY
V gene: TRBV7-8; clone size: .; J gene: TRBJ1-5; CDR3 length: 17; CDR3 protein: ASSSLVPVDTTRGQPQH
V gene: TRBV2; clone size: .; J gene: TRBJ2-7; CDR3 length: 9; CDR3 protein: ASSVLGEQY
V gene: TRBV2; clone size: .; J gene: TRBJ2-7; CDR3 length: 12; CDR3 protein: ASKGGISSYEQY
V gene: TRBV6-2/TRBV6-3; clone size: .; J gene: TRBJ1-2; CDR3 length: 9; CDR3 protein: ASSHGGPKG
V gene: TRBV7-8; clone size: .; J gene: TRBJ1-5; CDR3 length: 11; CDR3 protein: ASSPERDQPQH
V gene: TRBV9; clone size: once; J gene: TRBJ2-3; CDR3 length: 14; CDR3 protein: ASSVGGRRATDTQY
V gene: TRBV4-2; clone size: few; J gene: TRBJ1-1; CDR3 length: 13; CDR3 protein: ASGETGTGSTEAF
V gene: TRBV7-3; clone size: .; J gene: TRBJ2-3; CDR3 length: 14; CDR3 protein: ASSRGTYPSTDTQY
V gene: TRBV7-2; clone size: once; J gene: TRBJ2-1; CDR3 length: 16; CDR3 protein: ASRAAGMRGDLYNEQF
V gene: TRBV6-6; clone size: .; J gene: TRBJ2-5; CDR3 length: 13; CDR3 protein: ASSFRTGGAETQY
V gene: TRBV7-2; clone size: few; J gene: TRBJ2-5; CDR3 length: 13; CDR3 protein: ASSRGTGAAETQY
V gene: TRBV5-4; clone size: .; J gene: TRBJ1-2; CDR3 length: 13; CDR3 protein: ASSFRSTTPNGYT
V gene: TRBV11-2; clone size: .; J gene: TRBJ1-6; CDR3 length: 14; CDR3 protein: ASSLGRSSYNSPLH
V gene: TRBV2; clone size: .; J gene: TRBJ1-1; CDR3 length: 11; CDR3 protein: ASSTTVNTEAF
V gene: TRBV27; clone size: .; J gene: TRBJ1-6; CDR3 length: 13; CDR3 protein: ASSWRTPYNSPLH
V gene: TRBV6-6; clone size: .; J gene: TRBJ2-1; CDR3 length: 12; CDR3 protein: ASTASGNYNEQF
V gene: TRBV6-2/TRBV6-3; clone size: .; J gene: TRBJ1-3; CDR3 length: 15; CDR3 protein: ASSYVGSPLSGNTIY
V gene: TRBV5-8; clone size: .; J gene: TRBJ2-5; CDR3 length: 12; CDR3 protein: ASSSRWGRETQY
V gene: TRBV5-5; clone size: .; J gene: TRBJ1-5; CDR3 length: 14; CDR3 protein: ASTRGVPGGNQPQH
V gene: TRBV30; clone size: .; J gene: TRBJ1-1; CDR3 length: 11; CDR3 protein: AWRAGGNTEAF
V gene: TRBV7-6; clone size: .; J gene: TRBJ1-1; CDR3 length: 13; CDR3 protein: ASSPQQGGATEAF
V gene: TRBV6-1; clone size: .; J gene: TRBJ1-3; CDR3 length: 12; CDR3 protein: ASSEKGEGNTIY
V gene: TRBV27; clone size: .; J gene: TRBJ1-5; CDR3 length: 13; CDR3 protein: ASSFGLEGNQPQH
V gene: TRBV18; clone size: .; J gene: TRBJ2-1; CDR3 length: 14; CDR3 protein: ASSPMASGGSGEQF
V gene: TRBV11-2; clone size: .; J gene: TRBJ2-5; CDR3 length: 14; CDR3 protein: ASRQTGTADQETQY
V gene: TRBV15; clone size: .; J gene: TRBJ1-2; CDR3 length: 11; CDR3 protein: ATADSIYYGYT
V gene: TRBV4-1; clone size: .; J gene: TRBJ2-1; CDR3 length: 13; CDR3 protein: ATRPQGAIYNEQF
V gene: TRBV7-7; clone size: .; J gene: TRBJ2-1; CDR3 length: 11; CDR3 protein: ASSLETGVEQF
V gene: TRBV3-1/TRBV3-2; clone size: .; J gene: TRBJ2-5; CDR3 length: 11; CDR3 protein: ASSLAGVGSQY
V gene: TRBV5-1; clone size: .; J gene: TRBJ1-1; CDR3 length: 13; CDR3 protein: ASSGLGGLNTEAF
V gene: TRBV28; clone size: .; J gene: TRBJ1-1; CDR3 length: 13; CDR3 protein: ASSFPPTQNTEAF
V gene: TRBV10-2; clone size: .; J gene: TRBJ2-2; CDR3 length: 11; CDR3 protein: AMSDSPPGELF
V gene: TRBV18; clone size: .; J gene: TRBJ1-3; CDR3 length: 13; CDR3 protein: ASSQFESSGNTIY
V gene: TRBV30; clone size: .; J gene: TRBJ1-2; CDR3 length: 12; CDR3 protein: AWSVLRGGDGYT
V gene: TRBV10-2; clone size: once; J gene: TRBJ1-5; CDR3 length: 11; CDR3 protein: ASRGDRAQPQH
V gene: TRBV28; clone size: .; J gene: TRBJ1-2; CDR3 length: 15; CDR3 protein: ASRLRDRDPSNYGYT